The TCR beta chain under discussion was sequenced for a study of Graves' ophthalmopathy and Graves' hyperthyroidism. General observations from the study: Also, most clonotypes expanded in the thyroid above 0.001 frequency appeared in blood. Both an approximately 68% sensitivity and a 72.22% specificity characterized the model's predictions of ophthalmopathy progression.

At least ten counts were recorded for this clonotype. What it binds is not known. The germline V gene has CDR1 MNHEY and CDR2 SVGEGT. The CDR3 runs to 15 residues. V was cut by 5 bases and J by 3 bases, with 17 bases left in between. Ophthalmopathy donors' eye disease showed moderate-to-severe activity, CAS of at least 3, NOSPECS of at least 4 and duration under 3 months. Amplification of TCR beta CDR3 regions used RNA transcripts. First-round RT-PCR employed HTBI primers, with a second-round multiplex PCR after it. Each CDR3 protein gets one entry after TCRdb re-called the multiplex PCR reads with MiXCR. Of about 220,000 distinct CDR3 sequences in the sample, 20% to 25% were seen once.

The sequence derives from a woman aged 45 to 65 with Graves' ophthalmopathy. Sequencing was carried out using peripheral blood. This chain connects TRBV6-2 or TRBV6-3 to TRBJ2-7, with D hard to call. The DNA of the CDR3 is TGTGCCAGCAGTGGCTGGAACAGAACAGTCTACGAGCAGTACTTC. Its protein product is CASSGWNRTVYEQYF.